The rows below give T cell receptor beta chains drawn from one sample of a study of blood T cell repertoires in COVID-19. Clones were sequenced by immunoSEQ multiplex PCR, and TCRdb holds only the in-frame ones, with some missing. This sample has some 180,000 clones; roughly four fifths occur once, and the top ten carry 11%. Sequenced input: peripheral blood. The receptors were sampled from a man in his 70s with active or convalescent COVID-19. The CDR3 runs from the conserved cysteine through the conserved F or W. D genes are given only for firm matches. The size of a clone is reported for some rows only, either as once, few or many, or as a class for expanded clones.

TGTGCCAGCAGTTTAACAGGGGGCCGAACCGGGGAGCTGTTTTTT	CASSLTGGRTGELFF	TRBD1	TRBV27	TRBJ2-2	NA
TGTGCCAGCAATCTTAGGACAGGGGTGATGAACACTGAAGCTTTCTTT	CASNLRTGVMNTEAFF	TRBD1	TRBV6-4	TRBJ1-1	NA
TGCAGCGTTGGTTTCAGGGGGTCGACTGACGAGCAGTACTTC	CSVGFRGSTDEQYF	TRBD1	TRBV29-1	TRBJ2-7	NA
TGTGCCAGCAGCCCTTCCTCGGGACAGGGCCGGGGTCAGCCCCAGCATTTT	CASSPSSGQGRGQPQHF	TRBD1	TRBV27	TRBJ1-5	NA
TGTGCCAGCAGTTTGGAGGGGGGGCGAGGCTACACCTTC	CASSLEGGRGYTF	NA	TRBV28	TRBJ1-2	NA
TGTGCCTGGAGTTATGGGACAGGGGGTGGCTACACCTTC	CAWSYGTGGGYTF	TRBD1	TRBV30	TRBJ1-2	NA
TGTGCCAGTAGTACGGGACAGGGTAGGGAAAAACTGTTTTTT	CASSTGQGREKLFF	TRBD1	TRBV19	TRBJ1-4	NA
TGCGCCAGCAGCTTGCTCGCGGAGGGCACCGGGGAGCTGTTTTTT	CASSLLAEGTGELFF	NA	TRBV5-1	TRBJ2-2	NA
TGTGCCTGGAGTCCCGGCTGGGCTTTAAATCAGCCCCAGCATTTT	CAWSPGWALNQPQHF	NA	TRBV30	TRBJ1-5	few
TGTGCCAGCAGTTTACAGGGTAGTAATGAAAAACTGTTTTTT	CASSLQGSNEKLFF	NA	TRBV7-2	TRBJ1-4	NA
TGTGCCAGCAGCTATAGCTCGTCAGGAGGGCGGGAGAAGTGGAATGAGCAGTTCTTC	CASSYSSSGGREKWNEQFF	TRBD2	TRBV5-5	TRBJ2-1	NA
TGTGCCAGCAGCCTCCAGCGGGAGGGCCGACTCGAGCAGTACTTC	CASSLQREGRLEQYF	TRBD2	TRBV7-8	TRBJ2-7	NA
TGTGCCAGCAGCAGGGGCTCTGGGGCCAACGTCCTGACTTTC	CASSRGSGANVLTF	NA	TRBV6-4	TRBJ2-6	NA
TGTGCCAGCAGTTCAAGACAGGGGGCGGTCAACGAGCAGTACTTC	CASSSRQGAVNEQYF	TRBD1	TRBV27	TRBJ2-7	NA
TGTGCCAGCAGCTTAGGTGGGAATAGGGAGAATCAGCCCCAGCATTTT	CASSLGGNRENQPQHF	NA	TRBV7-7	TRBJ1-5	NA
TGTGCCAGCAGTCGTATGTTCGGGACAGGGAGCCGGAATTACTATGGCTACACCTTC	CASSRMFGTGSRNYYGYTF	TRBD1	TRBV27	TRBJ1-2	NA
TGTGCCAGCAGACCCGCTAGTAGCACAGATACGCAGTATTTT	CASRPASSTDTQYF	NA	TRBV28	TRBJ2-3	NA
TGTGCCAGCAGCAGCGGAGGGGCAAACATTCAGTACTTC	CASSSGGANIQYF	NA	TRBV9	TRBJ2-4	NA
TGTGCCAGCTCACCACTCCAGGGTGATGGCTACACCTTC	CASSPLQGDGYTF	NA	TRBV18	TRBJ1-2	NA
TGTGCCAGCAGCCCCGTCGGGGTTTATCAGCCCCAGCATTTT	CASSPVGVYQPQHF	NA	TRBV3-1/TRBV3-2	TRBJ1-5	many
TGTGCCAGCAGCTCCCAGGACAGGGTCGCCTACAATGAGCAGTTCTTC	CASSSQDRVAYNEQFF	TRBD1	TRBV7-2	TRBJ2-1	NA
TGTGCCAGCAGTGCCGGGGATATTGGGGAGACCCAGTACTTC	CASSAGDIGETQYF	NA	TRBV6-2/TRBV6-3	TRBJ2-5	NA
TGTGCCACCCGGTACAGCGGGGGCAACACTGAAGCTTTCTTT	CATRYSGGNTEAFF	NA	TRBV10-3	TRBJ1-1	NA
TGCGCCAGCAGCCCTGAACAGGGCCCGGAGTGGCCTGAAGCTTTCTTT	CASSPEQGPEWPEAFF	NA	TRBV4-3	TRBJ1-1	NA
TGCGCCAGCAGCTTGGCCCGGCAGGTCGACTACGAGCAGTACTTC	CASSLARQVDYEQYF	NA	TRBV5-1	TRBJ2-7	NA
TGTGCCAGCAGTCATTCCATCTTTAGCGGGAGTGGCGCCTACGAGCAGTACTTC	CASSHSIFSGSGAYEQYF	TRBD2	TRBV28	TRBJ2-7	few
TGTGCCAGCAGCTTAGCGGCCGGGGGGGCTGGGGGTGAAAAACTGTTTTTT	CASSLAAGGAGGEKLFF	NA	TRBV7-2	TRBJ1-4	NA
TGTGCCAGCAGTCGACAGCCTCAAGAGACCCAGTACTTC	CASSRQPQETQYF	NA	TRBV11-2	TRBJ2-5	NA
TGTGCCAGCAGCTTAAGGAGTTGGAGCACAGATACGCAGTATTTT	CASSLRSWSTDTQYF	NA	TRBV7-9	TRBJ2-3	NA
TGCGCCAGCCGGCGGGGGGCCGAGGAGACCCAGTACTTC	CASRRGAEETQYF	TRBD2	TRBV5-1	TRBJ2-5	NA
TGTGCCAGCAGCTTCACAGGGAGTACTGAAGCTTTCTTT	CASSFTGSTEAFF	NA	TRBV7-9	TRBJ1-1	NA
TGTGCCAGCAGCTTTATTGGACAGTCGTCCTACGAGCAGTACTTC	CASSFIGQSSYEQYF	NA	TRBV5-6	TRBJ2-7	NA
TGTGCCAGCAGTGAGTACGCGACTCGGCAGTACTTC	CASSEYATRQYF	NA	TRBV2	TRBJ2-7	NA